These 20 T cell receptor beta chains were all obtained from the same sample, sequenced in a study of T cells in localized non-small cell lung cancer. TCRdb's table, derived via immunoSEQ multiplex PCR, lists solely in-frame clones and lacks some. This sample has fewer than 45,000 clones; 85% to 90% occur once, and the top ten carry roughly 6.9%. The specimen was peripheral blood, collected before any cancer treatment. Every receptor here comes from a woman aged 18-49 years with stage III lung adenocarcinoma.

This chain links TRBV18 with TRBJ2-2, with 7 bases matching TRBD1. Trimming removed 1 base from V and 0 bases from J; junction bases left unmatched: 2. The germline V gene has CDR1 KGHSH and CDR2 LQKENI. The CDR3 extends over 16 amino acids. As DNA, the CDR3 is TGTGCCAGCTCACCACTTCAGGGGGCGAACACCGGGGAGCTGTTTTTT. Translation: CASSPLQGANTGELFF.

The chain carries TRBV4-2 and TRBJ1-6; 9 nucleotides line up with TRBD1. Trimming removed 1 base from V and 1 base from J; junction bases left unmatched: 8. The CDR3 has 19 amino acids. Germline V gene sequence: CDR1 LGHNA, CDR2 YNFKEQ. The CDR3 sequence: CASSQVRAGQGSYNSPLHF. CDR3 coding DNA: TGTGCCAGCAGCCAAGTAAGGGCCGGACAGGGGTCCTATAATTCACCCCTCCACTTT.

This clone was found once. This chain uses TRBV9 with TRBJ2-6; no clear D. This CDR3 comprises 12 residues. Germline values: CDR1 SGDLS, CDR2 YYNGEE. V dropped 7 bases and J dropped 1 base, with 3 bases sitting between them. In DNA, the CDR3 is TGTGCCAGCCGTTCTGGGGCCAACGTCCTGACTTTC. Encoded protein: CASRSGANVLTF.

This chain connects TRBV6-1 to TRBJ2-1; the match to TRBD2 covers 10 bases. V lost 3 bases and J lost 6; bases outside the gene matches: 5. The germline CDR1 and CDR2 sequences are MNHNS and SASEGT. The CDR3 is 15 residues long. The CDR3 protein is CASSDVAGGFNEQFF. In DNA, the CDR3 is TGTGCCAGCAGTGACGTAGCGGGGGGCTTCAATGAGCAGTTCTTC.

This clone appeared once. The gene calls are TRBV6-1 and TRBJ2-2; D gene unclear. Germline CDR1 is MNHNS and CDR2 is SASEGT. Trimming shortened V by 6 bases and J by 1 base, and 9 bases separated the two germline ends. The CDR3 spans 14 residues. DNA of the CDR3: TGTGCCAGCAGGAACCAGAAGAACACCGGGGAGCTGTTTTTT. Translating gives CASRNQKNTGELFF.

The CDR3 DNA is TGTGCCAGCAGCCTTGGAGGGCGGGAGCAGTACTTC. It encodes CASSLGGREQYF. V and J are TRBV11-2 and TRBJ2-7; weak D call: TRBD2 (6 bases). The V gene's germline CDR1 is SGHAT and CDR2 FQNNGV. Trimming removed 5 bases at V and 7 bases at J, with 12 bases between. This CDR3 is 12 amino acids long. Based on the CDR3 plus reference TRBV11-2 and TRBJ2-7, the full variable domain is EAGVAQSPRYKIIEKRQSVAFWCNPISGHATLYWYQQILGQGPKLLIQFQNNGVVDDSQLPKDRFSAERLKGVDSTLKIQPAKLEDSAVYLCASSLGGREQYFGPGTRLTVT.

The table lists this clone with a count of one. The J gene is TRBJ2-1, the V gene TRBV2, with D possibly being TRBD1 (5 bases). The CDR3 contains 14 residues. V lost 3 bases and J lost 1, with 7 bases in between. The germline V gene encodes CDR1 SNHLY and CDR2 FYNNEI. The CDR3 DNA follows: TGTGCCAGCAGTGACAGGGTTTCCTACAATGAGCAGTTCTTC. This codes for CASSDRVSYNEQFF.

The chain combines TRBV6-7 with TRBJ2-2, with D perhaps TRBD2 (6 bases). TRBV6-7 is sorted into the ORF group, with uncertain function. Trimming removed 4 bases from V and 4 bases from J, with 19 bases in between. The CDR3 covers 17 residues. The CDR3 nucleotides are TGTGCCAGCAGTTTGGCCTTGATTAGCGGATGCACCGGGGAGCTGTTTTTT. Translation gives CASSLALISGCTGELFF.

The CDR3 DNA is TGTGCCAGCAGGATAACAGGTGAAGCTTTCTTT. Its translation: CASRITGEAFF. The V gene is TRBV7-9, the J gene TRBJ1-1; perhaps TRBD1 as D (5 bases). V gave up 6 bases and J gave up 7 bases, with 9 bases separating them. From germline, CDR1 is SEHNR and CDR2 FQNEAQ (reference sequence). The CDR3 runs 11 residues. Complete variable domain (other parts from reference TRBV7-9 and TRBJ1-1): DTGVSQNPRHKITKRGQNVTFRCDPISEHNRLYWYRQTLGQGPEFLTYFQNEAQLEKSRLLSDRFSAERPKGSFSTLEIQRTEQGDSAMYLCASRITGEAFFGQGTRLTVV.

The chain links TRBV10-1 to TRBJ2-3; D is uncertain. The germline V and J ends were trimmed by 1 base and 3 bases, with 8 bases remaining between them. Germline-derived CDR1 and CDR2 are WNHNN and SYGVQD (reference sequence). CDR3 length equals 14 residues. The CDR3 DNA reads TGCGCCAGCAGTGAGTTGGGCCCAACAGATACGCAGTATTTT. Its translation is CASSELGPTDTQYF.

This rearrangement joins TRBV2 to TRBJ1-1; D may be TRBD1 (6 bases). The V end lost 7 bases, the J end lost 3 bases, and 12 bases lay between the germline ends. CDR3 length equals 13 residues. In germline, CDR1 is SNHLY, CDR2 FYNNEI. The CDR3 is CASMNRVYTEAFF. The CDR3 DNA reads TGTGCCAGCATGAACAGGGTATACACTGAAGCTTTCTTT. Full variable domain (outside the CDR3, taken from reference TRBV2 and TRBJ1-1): EPEVTQTPSHQVTQMGQEVILRCVPISNHLYFYWYRQILGQKVEFLVSFYNNEISEKSEIFDDQFSVERPDGSNFTLKIRSTKLEDSAMYFCASMNRVYTEAFFGQGTRLTVV.

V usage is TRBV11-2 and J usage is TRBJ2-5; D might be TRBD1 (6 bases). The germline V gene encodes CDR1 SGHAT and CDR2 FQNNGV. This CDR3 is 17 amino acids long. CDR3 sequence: CATSRFAGAFKGETQYF. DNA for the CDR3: TGTGCTACTTCCCGCTTCGCAGGGGCTTTCAAGGGGGAGACCCAGTACTTC.

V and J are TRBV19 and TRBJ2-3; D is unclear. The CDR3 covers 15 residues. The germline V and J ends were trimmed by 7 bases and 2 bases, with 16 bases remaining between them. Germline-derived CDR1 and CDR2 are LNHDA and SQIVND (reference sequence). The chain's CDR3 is CASTYDKLATDTQYF. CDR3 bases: TGTGCCAGTACCTACGACAAGCTTGCCACAGATACGCAGTATTTT.

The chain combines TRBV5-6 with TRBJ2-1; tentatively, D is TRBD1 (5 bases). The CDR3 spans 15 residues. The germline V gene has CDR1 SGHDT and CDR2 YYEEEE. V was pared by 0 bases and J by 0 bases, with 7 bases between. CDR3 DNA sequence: TGTGCCAGCAGCTTGGGGGGCAGCTCCTACAATGAGCAGTTCTTC. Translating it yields CASSLGGSSYNEQFF.

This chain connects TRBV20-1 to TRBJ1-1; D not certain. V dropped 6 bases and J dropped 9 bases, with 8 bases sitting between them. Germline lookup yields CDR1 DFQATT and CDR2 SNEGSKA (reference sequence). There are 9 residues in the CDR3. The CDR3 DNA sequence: TGCAGTGCGCCACATCAAGCTTTCTTT. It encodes CSAPHQAFF.

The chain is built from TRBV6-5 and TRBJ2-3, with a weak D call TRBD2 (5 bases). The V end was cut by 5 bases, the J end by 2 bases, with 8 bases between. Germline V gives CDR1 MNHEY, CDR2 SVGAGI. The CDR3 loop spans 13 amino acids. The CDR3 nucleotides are TGTGCCAGCAGTCGGGGTTTCACAGATACGCAGTATTTT. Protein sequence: CASSRGFTDTQYF.

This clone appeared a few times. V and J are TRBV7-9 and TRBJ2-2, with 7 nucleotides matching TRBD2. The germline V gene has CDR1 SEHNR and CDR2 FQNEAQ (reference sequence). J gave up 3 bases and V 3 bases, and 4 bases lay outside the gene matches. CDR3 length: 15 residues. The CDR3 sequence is CASSLGGSHTGELFF. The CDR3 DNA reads TGTGCCAGCAGCTTGGGGGGGAGCCACACCGGGGAGCTGTTTTTT. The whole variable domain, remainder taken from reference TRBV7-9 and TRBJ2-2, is DTGVSQNPRHKITKRGQNVTFRCDPISEHNRLYWYRQTLGQGPEFLTYFQNEAQLEKSRLLSDRFSAERPKGSFSTLEIQRTEQGDSAMYLCASSLGGSHTGELFFGEGSRLTVL.

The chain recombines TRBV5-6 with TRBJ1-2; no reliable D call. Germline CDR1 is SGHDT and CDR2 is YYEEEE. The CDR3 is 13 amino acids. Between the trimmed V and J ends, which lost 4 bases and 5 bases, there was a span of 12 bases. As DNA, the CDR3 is TGTGCCAGCAGCGCAGAGGGAACATATGGCTACACCTTC. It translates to CASSAEGTYGYTF.

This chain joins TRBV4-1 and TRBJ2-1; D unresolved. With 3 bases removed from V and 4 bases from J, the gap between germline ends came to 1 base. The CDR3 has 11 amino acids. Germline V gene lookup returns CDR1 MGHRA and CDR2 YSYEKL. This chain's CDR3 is CASSHYNEQFF. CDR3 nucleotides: TGCGCCAGCAGCCATTACAATGAGCAGTTCTTC.

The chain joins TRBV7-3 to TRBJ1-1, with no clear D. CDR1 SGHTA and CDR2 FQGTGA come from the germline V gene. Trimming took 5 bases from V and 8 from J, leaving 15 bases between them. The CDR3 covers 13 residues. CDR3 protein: CASSPGVGLEAFF. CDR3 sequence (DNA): TGTGCCAGCAGCCCAGGTGTGGGCCTCGAAGCTTTCTTT. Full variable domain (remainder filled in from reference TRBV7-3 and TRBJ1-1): GAGVSQTPSNKVTEKGKYVELRCDPISGHTALYWYRQSLGQGPEFLIYFQGTGAADDSGLPNDRFFAVRPEGSVSTLKIQRTERGDSAVYLCASSPGVGLEAFFGQGTRLTVV.